Below are 4 T cell receptor beta chains sequenced from a single sample in a study of T cells after posttransplantation cyclophosphamide. The data were produced by immunoSEQ multiplex PCR, yet TCRdb's version contains in-frame clones alone and is incomplete. This sample has approximately 39,000 clones, each found more than once. The specimen sequenced was PBMCs. These receptors all come from a girl between 5 and 17 years old in good health, CMV-negative, and a related stem cell transplant donor.

This clone has a count of ten or more. This chain joins TRBV5-5 and TRBJ1-5, with 7 bases fitting TRBD1. Germline V gene data show CDR1 as SGHKS and CDR2 as YYEKEE (reference sequence). The CDR3 totals 14 residues. V dropped 3 bases and J dropped 9; count of bases not matched to a gene: 9. DNA of the CDR3: TGTGCCAGCAGCTCGATTCGACAGGGCACGCCCCAGCATTTT. Protein product: CASSSIRQGTPQHF.

Ten or more counts support this clone. The genes are TRBV4-2 and TRBJ2-1, with D possibly matching TRBD2 (5 bases). The CDR3 extends over 12 amino acids. V lost 1 base and J 8 bases, leaving 6 bases between the germline ends. Germline V gene lookup returns CDR1 LGHNA and CDR2 YNFKEQ. CDR3 nucleotides: TGTGCCAGCAGCCAAGGGCGGGATGAGCAGTTCTTC. The encoded protein is CASSQGRDEQFF.

This clone occurred many times. The V gene is TRBV10-3, the J gene TRBJ2-1; 8 bases match TRBD2. V shed 6 bases and J 2 bases; nucleotides not matched to a gene: 6. CDR3 length: 15 residues. The germline V gene has CDR1 ENHRY and CDR2 SYGVKD. CDR3 nucleotides: TGTGCCATCAGAGCGCGGGAGGAGGCCTACAATGAGCAGTTCTTC. Protein product: CAIRAREEAYNEQFF.

The table lists this clone with many counts. The chain recombines TRBV7-3 with TRBJ2-6, with a weak D call TRBD1 (6 bases). The CDR3 extends over 16 amino acids. The germline gives CDR1 SGHTA, CDR2 FQGTGA. The V and J ends lost 6 bases and 0 bases respectively, with 12 bases between them. In DNA, the CDR3 is TGTGCCAGCAGGGTACAGGGAAACTCTGGGGCCAACGTCCTGACTTTC. It codes for CASRVQGNSGANVLTF.